The 12 T cell receptor beta chains given below trace back to one sample, sequenced in a study of cytotoxic CD8 clonotypes in ibrutinib-treated CLL. Assay used: immunoSEQ multiplex PCR; TCRdb lists only in-frame clones, some missing. The sample holds approximately 320,000 clones, over 55% seen once. The specimen was PBMCs, collected after 36 months of ibrutinib treatment. These receptor sequences come from a human donor with chronic lymphocytic leukemia.

This clone has a handful of counts. The CDR3 DNA reads TGTGCCAGCAGCTCAAATCTCCTCAATGAGCAGTTCTTC. This codes for CASSSNLLNEQFF. This chain connects TRBV7-8 to TRBJ2-1, with D unresolved. Germline lookup yields CDR1 SGHVS and CDR2 FQNEAQ. The CDR3 is 13 amino acids. V lost 4 bases and J 6 bases, leaving 10 bases between the germline ends.

This chain connects TRBV28 to TRBJ1-6, with unresolved D. Germline-derived CDR1 and CDR2 are MDHEN and SYDVKM. The germline V and J ends were trimmed by 3 bases and 13 bases, with 22 bases remaining between them. This CDR3 contains 16 residues. CDR3 sequence: CASSFLRFVGSIPLHF. The CDR3 DNA reads TGTGCCAGCAGTTTTCTTCGTTTCGTGGGTTCAATTCCCCTCCACTTT.

A few counts support this clone. The rearrangement joins TRBV2 to TRBJ2-7; the D is unclear. The CDR3 is 8 amino acids. Germline V lookup: CDR1 SNHLY, CDR2 FYNNEI. V lost 8 bases, J lost 7 bases, and 3 bases lay in between. The CDR3, as DNA: TGTGCCAGCGGGGAGCAGTACTTC. This codes for CASGEQYF.

This clone was detected a few times. This chain joins TRBV12-2 and TRBJ2-7; the table's D call, TRBD2, has no DNA check behind it. TRBV12-2 is an annotated pseudogene. CDR3 length: 16 amino acids. The CDR3 DNA follows: TGTGCAAGTCGCTTAGGAGCGGGTTTGGACTCCTACGAGCAGTACTTC. Encoded protein: CASRLGAGLDSYEQYF.

The chain has TRBV18 and TRBJ2-7; TRBD1 matches at 9 bases. Per the germline V gene, CDR1 is KGHSH and CDR2 is LQKENI. V lost 0 bases to trimming and J lost 6 bases; unmatched junction nucleotides: 6. The CDR3 spans 15 residues. The CDR3 here is CASSPPLGQGSEQYF. The CDR3, as DNA: TGTGCCAGCTCACCACCCCTGGGACAGGGCTCCGAGCAGTACTTC. The whole variable domain, remainder taken from reference TRBV18 and TRBJ2-7, is NAGVMQNPRHLVRRRGQEARLRCSPMKGHSHVYWYRQLPEEGLKFMVYLQKENIIDESGMPKERFSAEFPKEGPSILRIQQVVRGDSAAYFCASSPPLGQGSEQYFGPGTRLTVT.

This clone was counted between two and nine times. The chain links TRBV10-1 to TRBJ2-1; the D is unclear. The CDR3 runs to 12 residues. The germline V and J ends were trimmed by 0 bases and 16 bases, with 13 bases remaining between them. Germline-derived CDR1 and CDR2 are WNHNN and SYGVQD (reference sequence). The CDR3, as DNA: TGCGCCAGCAGTGAGTCATCCGGGCGCCTTTTCTTC. Translated, it gives CASSESSGRLFF.

The V call is TRBV9, the J call TRBJ2-7, with a possible D match to TRBD2 (5 bases). Germline CDR1 is SGDLS and CDR2 is YYNGEE. The CDR3 contains 14 residues. The V and J ends lost 0 bases and 2 bases respectively, with 9 bases between them. DNA of the CDR3: TGTGCCAGCAGCGTAGGATTGGGAGCCTACGAGCAGTACTTC. Translated: CASSVGLGAYEQYF.

The genes are TRBV6-1 and TRBJ1-4; no reliable D call. The CDR3 has 16 residues. Germline-derived CDR1 and CDR2 are MNHNS and SASEGT. Trimming removed 0 bases at V and 4 bases at J, with 12 bases between. CDR3 sequence (DNA): TGTGCCAGCAGTGAAGCGCTTAGGGATCGTAATGAAAAACTGTTTTTT. Translating it yields CASSEALRDRNEKLFF.

The rearrangement links TRBV9 to TRBJ2-2, with TRBD2 matching over 12 bases. J gave up 11 bases and V 4 bases, and 12 bases lay outside the gene matches. From germline, CDR1 is SGDLS and CDR2 YYNGEE. The CDR3 loop spans 16 amino acids. The CDR3 region is CASSPLPGLAGGELFF. The CDR3 DNA follows: TGTGCCAGCAGCCCGCTCCCGGGACTAGCGGGTGGTGAGCTGTTTTTT.

This clone was seen a handful of times. The chain is built from TRBV19 and TRBJ1-2; TRBD1 matches 8 bases. V lost 9 bases to trimming and J lost 3 bases; unmatched junction nucleotides: 9. Germline CDR1 reads LNHDA; CDR2 reads SQIVND (reference sequence). The CDR3 length is 14 residues. The CDR3 nucleotides read TGTGCCAGCAGGGGGCAGGGGACCTACTATGGCTACACCTTC. Residues: CASRGQGTYYGYTF.

This sequence joins TRBV4-3 and TRBJ1-5, with no clear D. This CDR3 has 14 residues. The V and J ends lost 4 bases and 4 bases respectively, with 11 bases between them. CDR1 is LGHNA and CDR2 is YSLEER in the germline V gene. The DNA of the CDR3 is TGCGCCAGCAGCCCCCGCGCAATAAATCAGCCCCAGCATTTT. Translating gives CASSPRAINQPQHF.

In nucleotides, the CDR3 is TGTGCCAGCAGTCTCTCAGGGGACGGGGATGAGCAGTTCTTC. Its protein is CASSLSGDGDEQFF. The chain joins TRBV6-5 to TRBJ2-1, with a possible D match to TRBD1 (6 bases). Germline CDR1 is MNHEY and CDR2 is SVGAGI. This CDR3 is built from 14 residues. Deletions cut 5 bases from V and 8 bases from J, with 16 bases between.